The source of this T cell receptor (beta chain) is a study of shared clonotypes between healthy human individuals. The study, taken as a whole, reports: Clonotype sharing among the donors was expected to vary with sequencing depth.

This CDR3 is built from 14 residues. The germline V and J ends were trimmed by 3 bases and 3 bases, with 9 bases remaining between them. The germline V gene encodes CDR1 LNHNV and CDR2 YYDKDF (reference sequence). A word on this clone: The antigen is unknown.

The donors, all of them Caucasian adults, lived in Nashville, Tennessee. DNA input for the unsorted PBMC replicate PCRs was 250 to 350 ng, 31,000 or so T cell genomes. As processed by the authors: Junction-only sequences produced by ImmunoSEQ had no quality scores, so filtering differed. This table comes from immunoSEQ multiplex PCR, and its TCRdb copy is limited to in-frame clones, with some not included. V and J calls and clone size are given by that table; D and trimming were obtained from the DNA. The sample holds around 500,000 clones; around 80% are singletons and the top ten take around 12%. Input material: PBMCs. The chain combines TRBV15 with TRBJ1-3; D perhaps matches TRBD1 (5 bases). The TCR was taken from a woman aged 35 to 49 in good health. Some clones in this sample may be carry-over from other donors' samples. The CDR3 sequence: CATSRGENGNTIYF. The DNA of the CDR3 is TGTGCCACCAGCAGGGGGGAAAATGGAAACACCATATATTTT.